This T cell receptor beta chain derives from a study of OX40 agonist ivuxolimab in advanced cancers. Study context: Partial responses were observed in three patients, of whom one had hepatocellular carcinoma and two had cutaneous melanoma.

CDR1 is SGHTA and CDR2 is FQGNSA in the germline V gene. Trimming took 5 bases from V and 5 from J, leaving 9 bases between them. The CDR3 contains 12 residues. TCRdb keeps only in-frame clones here, not all; method: immunoSEQ multiplex PCR. This sample carries around 72,000 clones, roughly 92% of them seen once, and the ten largest clones take 2.2%. The receptor comes from an adult with an advanced solid tumor such as melanoma, head and neck, liver or kidney cancer. Source: CD4+ or CD8+ T cells sorted from blood, taken in a trial of the OX40 agonist ivuxolimab. The chain is built from TRBV7-2 and TRBJ2-5; tentatively, D is TRBD1 (6 bases). The CDR3 DNA reads as TGTGCCAGCAGCCCGCAGGGGGAGACCCAGTACTTC. It codes for CASSPQGETQYF.